Listed below are T cell receptor beta chains from one sample, sequenced in a study of cytomegalovirus exposure and HLA in healthy donors. Produced via immunoSEQ multiplex PCR; TCRdb's table is partial and in-frame only. The sample carries approximately 170,000 clones, about three quarters recorded once. Sequenced input: PBMCs. Source of these receptors: a middle-aged woman in good health and CMV-seropositive. Each CDR3 is given with its conserved first and last residue. D genes are given only for firm matches. The size entry is marked missing in some rows and otherwise reads once, few, many or a size class.

j_call v_call d_call clone_size cdr3_nt cdr3_aa
TRBJ1-4 TRBV6-1 NA NA TGTGCCAGCAGGGAGGGTTTGGCCGATGAAAAACTGTTTTTT CASREGLADEKLFF
TRBJ2-3 TRBV7-3 NA NA TGTGCCAGCAGCTTCCCTCTATCGGGGGACACAGATACGCAGTATTTT CASSFPLSGDTDTQYF
TRBJ1-2 TRBV30 NA NA TGTGCCTGGGCCCCGACAGTGACAACCTATGGCTACACCTTC CAWAPTVTTYGYTF
TRBJ2-3 TRBV7-3 TRBD1 NA TGTGCCAGCAGCTTTAAAAAGACAGGGACCGATTTTACGCAGTATTTT CASSFKKTGTDFTQYF
TRBJ1-6 TRBV6-5 TRBD1 NA TGTGCCAGCAGTTACCGACAGGGGAATAATTCACCCCTCCACTTT CASSYRQGNNSPLHF
TRBJ2-5 TRBV18 TRBD1 once TGTGCCAGCTCACGCGGACAGGAGCACCAAGAGACCCAGTACTTC CASSRGQEHQETQYF
TRBJ2-3 TRBV30 NA NA TGTGCCTGGAGTAGGAGGGGTTGGGGGGATACGCAGTATTTT CAWSRRGWGDTQYF
TRBJ1-3 TRBV19 NA NA TGTGCCAGTAGTACTTCCGGAAACACCATATATTTT CASSTSGNTIYF
TRBJ2-1 TRBV10-3 NA NA TGTGCCATCAGTGGGACAGTACACAATGAGCAGTTCTTC CAISGTVHNEQFF
TRBJ1-2 TRBV9 NA NA TGTGCCAGCAGCGTAAGCAGGATGGCAAACTATGGCTACACCTTC CASSVSRMANYGYTF
TRBJ1-4 TRBV10-3 NA NA TGTGCCATCAGTGAGTCGGCAGGGGAAAAACTGTTTTTT CAISESAGEKLFF
TRBJ1-1 TRBV27 TRBD1 NA TGTGCCAGCAGGAAGACAGGGGGCTTGAACACTGAAGCTTTCTTT CASRKTGGLNTEAFF
TRBJ1-4 TRBV14 TRBD1 NA TGTGCCAGCAGCCGGGGACAGGGGGCGCTGAGTGAAAAACTGTTTTTT CASSRGQGALSEKLFF
TRBJ2-5 TRBV9 NA NA TGTGCCAGCAGCGTAGTGGGGGGGCGGGGGGAGACCCAGTACTTC CASSVVGGRGETQYF
TRBJ1-5 TRBV27 NA few TGTGCCAGCAGTTTTAGCGGGGGTTTTAAGGGCCAGCCCCAGCATTTT CASSFSGGFKGQPQHF
TRBJ2-2 TRBV6-6 TRBD2 NA TGTGCCACGGCGACTAGCGGGGGGGCGAACACCGGGGAGCTGTTTTTT CATATSGGANTGELFF
TRBJ2-2 TRBV5-1 NA once TGCGCCAGCAGCCCCCCGGGGGTGTCAACAGCGGGCGGGGAGCTGTTTTTT CASSPPGVSTAGGELFF
TRBJ2-7 TRBV2 NA once TGTGCCAGCAATCCGAAAGGATGGAGTTACGAGCAGTACTTC CASNPKGWSYEQYF
TRBJ1-1 TRBV5-1 NA NA TGCGCCAGCAGCTTGACGTCGGGTTCGAACACTGAAGCTTTCTTT CASSLTSGSNTEAFF
TRBJ1-2 TRBV15 TRBD1 NA TGTGCCACCAGCAGAGATGCCGGGACAGGGGGCCTCTATGGCTACACCTTC CATSRDAGTGGLYGYTF
TRBJ1-1 TRBV2 TRBD1 NA TGTGCCAGCAGTGGGGGGACAGGGAGAAGGAACACTGAAGCTTTCTTT CASSGGTGRRNTEAFF
TRBJ1-1 TRBV4-1 NA NA TGCGCCAGCAGCCAAGAAAAGGGTGGGAGTAACACTGAAGCTTTCTTT CASSQEKGGSNTEAFF
TRBJ2-7 TRBV15 TRBD1 once TGTGCCACCAGCAGAGGGACAGGGGGCTCCTACGAGCAGTACTTC CATSRGTGGSYEQYF
TRBJ1-4 TRBV6-6 NA NA TGTGCCAGCAGTTCGGCATTGGGGCGGGAAAAACTGTTTTTT CASSSALGREKLFF
TRBJ1-1 TRBV9 TRBD1 NA TGTGCCAGCAGCGCCTTCCTTATGACAGGGGAGGACGCTGAAGCTTTCTTT CASSAFLMTGEDAEAFF
TRBJ2-7 TRBV18 NA NA TGTGCCAGCTCCACGAAACAGGGTGAGGAGCAGTACTTC CASSTKQGEEQYF
TRBJ2-1 TRBV2 NA NA TGTGCCAGCACGGCAGGCAATGAGCAGTTCTTC CASTAGNEQFF
TRBJ2-5 TRBV27 NA NA TGTGCCAGCAGTTTAGCGGGGACCTCCCAAGAGACCCAGTACTTC CASSLAGTSQETQYF
TRBJ2-1 TRBV5-1 NA NA TGCGCCAGCAGCTTGGAGGGACTTTCTAGCTCCTACAATGAGCAGTTCTTC CASSLEGLSSSYNEQFF
TRBJ1-1 TRBV6-5 TRBD1 NA TGTGCCAGCAAAACAGGGGTAGGCACTGAAGCTTTCTTT CASKTGVGTEAFF
TRBJ2-7 TRBV9 TRBD2 NA TGTGCCAGCAGCGCCACTAGCGGGGGGAACAAGTACGAGCAGTACTTC CASSATSGGNKYEQYF
TRBJ1-2 TRBV12-5 NA NA TGTGCTAGTGGTTTGCCGGACTCGTCCTACTTTAACTATGGCTACACCTTC CASGLPDSSYFNYGYTF
TRBJ1-1 TRBV18 TRBD1 NA TGTGCCAGCTCCTCACAGGGGGCTGCGGCTGAAGCTTTCTTT CASSSQGAAAEAFF
TRBJ2-7 TRBV11-2 NA NA TGTGCCAGCAGCTTAGGGTGGCAACGGAGCGACGAGCAGTACTTC CASSLGWQRSDEQYF
TRBJ2-7 TRBV19 NA NA TGTGCCAGTACCTCGACCGGAGCAGGGTACGAGCAGTACTTC CASTSTGAGYEQYF
TRBJ1-2 TRBV10-3 NA NA TGTGCCATCAGTGATTCGGGGGGCTGGGGTGGCTACACCTTC CAISDSGGWGGYTF
TRBJ2-2 TRBV7-3 NA NA TGTGCCAGCAGCTTCCGGGACACCTCGAACACCGGGGAGCTGTTTTTT CASSFRDTSNTGELFF
TRBJ1-2 TRBV5-1 TRBD1 NA TGCGCCAGCAGCTATATGCAGGGGGCGCGAGATGGCTACACCTTC CASSYMQGARDGYTF
TRBJ1-2 TRBV6-1 TRBD1 few TGTGCCAGCAGACAGGGGGCCGGTGGCTACACCTTC CASRQGAGGYTF
TRBJ1-5 TRBV30 TRBD1 NA TGTGCCTGGAGTTCCCACAGGGGTTTTGGCAATCAGCCCCAGCATTTT CAWSSHRGFGNQPQHF
TRBJ2-3 TRBV9 NA once TGTGCCAGCAGCGTATCAGGGCTAAATACGCAGTATTTT CASSVSGLNTQYF
TRBJ1-1 TRBV5-5 TRBD1 NA TGTGCCAGCAGCTCTACAGGGGGGAACACTGAAGCTTTCTTT CASSSTGGNTEAFF
TRBJ2-2 TRBV27 NA NA TGTGCCAGCCGGCGACGAGGGTCCCCCGGGGAGCTGTTTTTT CASRRRGSPGELFF
TRBJ2-3 TRBV30 TRBD2 NA TGTGCCTGGAGTATACGGGGGGACACAGATACGCAGTATTTT CAWSIRGDTDTQYF
TRBJ1-1 TRBV7-9 TRBD1 NA TGTGCCAGCAGCGAAAAACAGGGGGCCGTGAACACTGAAGCTTTCTTT CASSEKQGAVNTEAFF
TRBJ2-1 TRBV4-1 NA NA TGCGCCAGCAGCCAATCAGTCAGTAGCGATGAGCAGTTCTTC CASSQSVSSDEQFF
TRBJ2-2 TRBV30 NA NA TGTGCCTGGAGCAGGGGAAATACCGGGGAGCTGTTTTTT CAWSRGNTGELFF
TRBJ1-3 TRBV28 NA NA TGTGCCAGCAAATTGTACTCTGGAAACACCATATATTTT CASKLYSGNTIYF
TRBJ1-1 TRBV28 NA NA TGTGCCAGCAGTTATTCTACCCCCGGAGGTAAAGCTTTCTTT CASSYSTPGGKAFF
TRBJ1-6 TRBV27 NA NA TGTGCCAGCAGTTGGAGAGGAGTCTATAATTCACCCCTCCACTTT CASSWRGVYNSPLHF
TRBJ2-7 TRBV11-2 NA NA TGTGCCAGCAGCTTAGGGGGAGGTAGTTGGTACGAGCAGTACTTC CASSLGGGSWYEQYF
TRBJ1-2 TRBV20-1 NA NA TGCAGTTTGGACCCAAGGGGAGGCTACACCTTC CSLDPRGGYTF
TRBJ1-1 TRBV9 NA NA TGTGCCAGCAGCGTAGGCAGAAGGAACACTGAAGCTTTCTTT CASSVGRRNTEAFF
TRBJ2-2 TRBV9 TRBD1 few TGTGCCAGTAATGGGGACAGGGACCCCGGGGAGCTGTTTTTT CASNGDRDPGELFF